These 9 T cell receptor beta chains share one sample of origin, sequenced in a study of cytomegalovirus exposure and HLA in healthy donors. 13 Jbeta primers and 60 Vbeta primers were used for the PCR. Sequencing used immunoSEQ multiplex PCR; TCRdb keeps in-frame clones, though not all of them. Here the sample table reports about 39,000 clones. Source material: PBMCs. Receptor source: a woman in her twenties or thirties in good health and CMV-seropositive.

The V gene is TRBV27, the J gene TRBJ2-1, with 13 bases fitting TRBD2. The CDR3 is 18 amino acids. Germline values: CDR1 MNHEY, CDR2 SMNVEV (reference sequence). V shed 5 bases, J shed 4 bases, and the junction held 11 bases outside the gene matches. Written as DNA, the CDR3 is TGTGCCAGCAGTCCAGGGACTAGCGGGGCCCAACCATACAATGAGCAGTTCTTC. Amino acids: CASSPGTSGAQPYNEQFF.

The rearrangement links TRBV11-3 to TRBJ2-1; 11 bases agree with TRBD2. Germline V lookup: CDR1 SGHNT, CDR2 YENEEA. The V and J ends lost 2 bases and 3 bases, in that order; junction bases with no gene match: 3. The CDR3 loop spans 16 amino acids. Written as DNA, the CDR3 is TGTGCCAGCAGCTTAACACTAGCGGGGGACTACAATGAGCAGTTCTTC. Translating it yields CASSLTLAGDYNEQFF.

The rearrangement joins TRBV2 to TRBJ1-5, with unresolved D. Germline CDR1 SNHLY, CDR2 FYNNEI. The CDR3 is made up of 13 amino acids. The germline V and J ends were trimmed by 7 bases and 5 bases, with 12 bases remaining between them. The CDR3 DNA sequence: TGTGCCAGCAAAGGTGACTTTGATCAGCCCCAGCATTTT. Translation gives CASKGDFDQPQHF.

The chain uses TRBV6-6 and TRBJ2-1; 9 bases align to TRBD2. J lost 10 bases, V lost 6 bases, and 10 bases had no gene match. From germline, CDR1 is MNHNY and CDR2 SVGAGI (reference sequence). This CDR3 is 14 amino acids long. The CDR3 DNA follows: TGTGCCAGCAGCAAGAGCCTAGCGGGGTACGAGCAGTTCTTC. This gives the protein CASSKSLAGYEQFF.

V gene TRBV11-3 combines with J gene TRBJ2-7, with D unresolved. The CDR3 is 11 amino acids. V shed 5 bases and J shed 4 bases, with 6 bases lying between them. Germline V gene data show CDR1 as SGHNT and CDR2 as YENEEA. CDR3 region: CASSHQYEQYF. The CDR3 DNA follows: TGTGCCAGCAGCCACCAGTACGAGCAGTACTTC.

The chain has TRBV5-1 and TRBJ2-5, with D possibly matching TRBD1 (7 bases). The V end was cut by 4 bases, the J end by 5 bases, with 15 bases between. The CDR3 runs to 14 residues. CDR1 is SGHRS and CDR2 is YFSETQ in the germline V gene. This chain's CDR3 is CASSAGGGMETQYF. The CDR3 coding sequence is TGCGCCAGCAGCGCAGGGGGAGGAATGGAGACCCAGTACTTC.

The gene calls are TRBV5-1 and TRBJ2-2; 7 bases fit TRBD2. V trimming: 4 bases; J trimming: 3 bases; junction bases outside the gene matches: 6. CDR3 length equals 15 residues. Germline values: CDR1 SGHRS, CDR2 YFSETQ. CDR3 nucleotide sequence: TGCGCCAGCAGCCCGGGGACTACGCACACCGGGGAGCTGTTTTTT. Protein: CASSPGTTHTGELFF.

The chain uses TRBV4-2 and TRBJ1-6, with D perhaps matching TRBD1 (5 bases). The CDR3 spans 16 residues. Germline assignment: CDR1 LGHNA and CDR2 YNFKEQ. V lost 0 bases, J lost 9 bases, and 15 bases lay in between. This CDR3 reads CASSQDREGSGSPLHF. CDR3 bases: TGTGCCAGCAGCCAAGATAGGGAGGGGTCGGGTTCACCCCTCCACTTT.

V usage is TRBV28 and J usage is TRBJ2-2; D unclear. Germline lookup yields CDR1 MDHEN and CDR2 SYDVKM. V was shortened by 5 bases and J by 5 bases, with 15 bases between the two germline ends. CDR3 length: 15 residues. CDR3 sequence: CASSNALGLTGELFF. The DNA of the CDR3 is TGTGCCAGCAGTAATGCGCTTGGGCTTACCGGGGAGCTGTTTTTT.